Listed below are T cell receptor beta chains from one sample, sequenced in a study of human T cells and chemical hapten exposure. Each CDR3 protein gets one entry after TCRdb re-called the RACE reads with MiXCR. The table records approximately 69,000 distinct CDR3 sequences, under 13% of them present only once. The sample was whole blood, taken in connection with sensitization to the hapten diphenylcyclopropenone (DPC). These receptors originate from a woman in her forties or fifties with alopecia areata. Some clones in this sample may be carry-over from other donors' samples. Both conserved end residues are part of each CDR3. D genes are given only for firm matches.

TRBV6-1	13	.	TRBJ1-2	CASRRQINYGYTF
TRBV20-1	13	TRBD1	TRBJ1-6	CSARSTGGSPLHF
TRBV29-1	13	.	TRBJ2-7	CSVERQGSYEQYF
TRBV7-9	18	TRBD2	TRBJ2-7	CASTLADRLAGEVGEQYF
TRBV20-1	13	TRBD2	TRBJ2-1	CSATSGRYNEQFF
TRBV2	16	.	TRBJ1-5	CASSFEFGESNQPQHF
TRBV28	12	.	TRBJ1-1	CASRPDPTEAFF
TRBV10-3	14	.	TRBJ2-2	CAISESVTARELFF
TRBV7-6	14	TRBD1	TRBJ1-1	CASSSEGADTEAFF
TRBV7-6	16	.	TRBJ2-3	CASSLPPSGAWDTQYF
TRBV2	15	.	TRBJ2-3	CASRATSQATDTQYF
TRBV29-1	11	.	TRBJ2-7	CSVERADEQYF
TRBV11-2	17	TRBD2	TRBJ2-3	CASSSFQGLAGTDTQYF
TRBV7-3	14	.	TRBJ2-2	CASSPRLDSGELFF
TRBV20-1	14	TRBD1	TRBJ2-7	CSARAGQGAYEQYF
TRBV2	15	.	TRBJ2-5	CASSEEAGRQETQYF
TRBV11-2	15	.	TRBJ1-3	CASSPYRQIGNTIYF
TRBV6-1	12	TRBD1	TRBJ1-1	CASTRGGTEAFF
TRBV11-1	14	TRBD1	TRBJ1-1	CASSLDPGGTEAFF
TRBV12-3/TRBV12-4	13	TRBD1	TRBJ1-4	CASHTGGGRKLFF
TRBV7-8	15	.	TRBJ2-3	CASSLGPPRTDTQYF
TRBV3-1	14	.	TRBJ1-2	CASSQASSNYGYTF
TRBV20-1	16	TRBD2	TRBJ2-1	CSARVVGRESGNEQFF
TRBV27	16	TRBD1	TRBJ1-5	CASSPDGQGWSQPQHF
TRBV9	16	.	TRBJ2-3	CASSGDIGLFTDTQYF
TRBV6-5	17	.	TRBJ2-4	CASSYSVPRPIANIQYF
TRBV7-8	17	.	TRBJ2-1	CASSLQWRSAAYNEQFF
TRBV5-6	14	.	TRBJ2-1	CASSLWTPINEQFF
TRBV7-3	16	.	TRBJ2-6	CASSLRGGAGANVLTF
TRBV29-1	12	.	TRBJ2-5	CSVYSPGETQYF
TRBV6-2/TRBV6-3	15	.	TRBJ2-1	CASTHRGSERNEQFF
TRBV11-2	15	TRBD2	TRBJ2-1	CASGLGLAGPHEQFF
TRBV6-5	13	.	TRBJ1-1	CASSSLGDTEAFF
TRBV12-3/TRBV12-4	16	TRBD2	TRBJ2-2	CASSRTSGVNTGELFF
TRBV20-1	19	TRBD2	TRBJ2-5	CSAREDGPIAGGPVETQYF
TRBV11-2	15	.	TRBJ2-7	CASSSLGGYSYEQYF
TRBV5-4	15	.	TRBJ2-7	CASSLEVLASGEQYF
TRBV19	14	.	TRBJ1-2	CASSISQSNYGYTF
TRBV18	13	.	TRBJ1-2	CASSPDPNYGYTF
TRBV19	15	.	TRBJ1-5	CASREGGYSNQPQHF